A selection of T cell receptor beta chains follows, all from one sample in a study of shared clonotypes between healthy human individuals. Generated by immunoSEQ multiplex PCR, the TCRdb table keeps only in-frame clones and is missing some. The sample lists around 1.6 million clones; approximately 98% were seen once. Sample: naive CD4+ T cells sorted from blood. The receptors were gathered from a man aged 25 to 40 in good health. The CDR3 runs from the conserved cysteine through the conserved F or W. A D gene is named only where the DNA matches it firmly. Clone sizes are given selectively: once, few, many, or a class where the clone is expanded.

CDR3 protein | CDR3 DNA | J gene | V gene | clone size | D gene
CASPTSHRKGSNQPQHF | TGCGCCAGCCCCACCTCTCACAGGAAAGGAAGCAATCAGCCCCAGCATTTT | TRBJ1-5 | TRBV5-1 | . | .
CASSPPRNTEAFF | TGTGCCAGCTCACCCCCACGGAACACTGAAGCTTTCTTT | TRBJ1-1 | TRBV18 | . | .
CASSLGQGRLTDTQYF | TGCGCCAGCAGCTTGGGACAGGGGCGACTCACAGATACGCAGTATTTT | TRBJ2-3 | TRBV5-1 | . | TRBD1
CASSVEAGEQYF | TGTGCCAGCAGCGTAGAAGCAGGGGAGCAGTACTTC | TRBJ2-7 | TRBV9 | . | .
CASSLDLYSTGGYNEKLFF | TGTGCCAGCAGCTTAGATCTTTACTCGACAGGGGGCTATAATGAAAAACTGTTTTTT | TRBJ1-4 | TRBV11-2 | . | TRBD1
CASSSPRRHLTDTSDTQYF | TGCGCCAGCAGCTCCCCCCGACGACATCTGACAGATACTTCAGATACGCAGTATTTT | TRBJ2-3 | TRBV5-1 | . | .
CASQASSGLTDTQYF | TGCGCCAGCCAAGCCTCTAGCGGGCTTACAGATACGCAGTATTTT | TRBJ2-3 | TRBV10-1 | . | TRBD2
CASSDRTGVNQPQHF | TGTGCCAGCAGTGATAGGACAGGGGTCAATCAGCCCCAGCATTTT | TRBJ1-5 | TRBV6-1 | . | TRBD1
CASSPPGLAGPTYEQYF | TGTGCCAGCTCACCTCCGGGACTAGCGGGACCTACCTACGAGCAGTACTTC | TRBJ2-7 | TRBV18 | . | TRBD2
CAWCGTLNEKLFF | TGTGCCTGGTGTGGGACACTCAATGAAAAACTGTTTTTT | TRBJ1-4 | TRBV30 | . | .
CASSKGGQGLTNEKLFF | TGTGCCAGCAGCAAAGGGGGACAGGGGTTAACTAATGAAAAACTGTTTTTT | TRBJ1-4 | TRBV25-1 | . | TRBD1
CASSTAAGADVNEQFF | TGTGCCAGCAGCACGGCGGCGGGAGCTGATGTAAATGAGCAGTTCTTC | TRBJ2-1 | TRBV5-4 | . | TRBD2
CAWVLGQGLSNYGYTF | TGTGCCTGGGTTCTGGGACAGGGCCTATCTAACTATGGCTACACCTTC | TRBJ1-2 | TRBV30 | . | TRBD1
CASSPRGEYEQKQYF | TGTGCCAGCAGCCCAAGGGGAGAGTATGAGCAGAAGCAGTACTTC | TRBJ2-7 | TRBV7-4 | . | .
CASRNDKTWESNYGYTF | TGTGCCAGCAGGAACGACAAAACCTGGGAGTCTAACTATGGCTACACCTTC | TRBJ1-2 | TRBV27 | . | .
CASSFRESYEQYF | TGCGCCAGCAGCTTCAGGGAATCCTACGAGCAGTACTTC | TRBJ2-7 | TRBV5-1 | . | .
CASSLASQGYSEQYF | TGTGCCAGCAGCTTAGCAAGCCAGGGGTATTCCGAGCAGTACTTC | TRBJ2-7 | TRBV7-6 | . | .
CASSPAFSYNEQFF | TGTGCCAGCTCACCAGCATTCTCCTACAATGAGCAGTTCTTC | TRBJ2-1 | TRBV18 | . | .
CASSLGGNTIYF | TGTGCCAGCAGCTTAGGGGGAAACACCATATATTTT | TRBJ1-3 | TRBV7-9 | . | .
CASNKVGGSNEQFF | TGTGCCAGTAACAAGGTCGGTGGGAGCAATGAGCAGTTCTTC | TRBJ2-1 | TRBV19 | . | .
CASSYSRDRGHEQYF | TGTGCCAGCAGTTACTCGAGGGACAGGGGGCACGAGCAGTACTTC | TRBJ2-7 | TRBV6-5 | . | TRBD1
CASSKPGTTPSFEQYF | TGTGCCAGCAGCAAACCCGGGACTACCCCTTCCTTCGAGCAGTACTTC | TRBJ2-7 | TRBV5-4 | . | TRBD2
CASSPQLAGVTGELFF | TGTGCCAGCTCACCACAACTAGCGGGAGTCACCGGGGAGCTGTTTTTT | TRBJ2-2 | TRBV18 | . | TRBD2
CASSQYSMAGTPTEQFF | TGCGCCAGCAGCCAATACAGTATGGCAGGGACCCCCACTGAGCAGTTCTTC | TRBJ2-1 | TRBV4-1 | . | .
CASSFPGGTEAFF | TGTGCCAGCAGTTTCCCGGGCGGCACTGAAGCTTTCTTT | TRBJ1-1 | TRBV6-5 | . | .
CASSYSKHNEQFF | TGTGCCAGCAGTTACAGTAAGCACAATGAGCAGTTCTTC | TRBJ2-1 | TRBV6-5 | . | .
CASSPSPTSQVQTQYF | TGCGCCAGCAGCCCCTCCCCGACTAGTCAGGTGCAGACCCAGTACTTC | TRBJ2-5 | TRBV5-1 | . | .
CASSVVRDSSYEQYF | TGTGCCAGCAGTGTAGTGCGGGACAGCTCCTACGAGCAGTACTTC | TRBJ2-7 | TRBV6-1 | . | .
CASSQEGGGRAYETQYF | TGCGCCAGCAGCCAAGAGGGAGGCGGGAGGGCTTATGAGACCCAGTACTTC | TRBJ2-5 | TRBV4-1 | . | TRBD2
CASSLPGLGSGEQFF | TGCGCCAGCAGTCTTCCGGGACTAGGGAGTGGTGAGCAGTTCTTC | TRBJ2-1 | TRBV23-1 | . | TRBD2
CASSSEGTGRFEQYF | TGTGCCAGCAGCTCAGAGGGGACGGGAAGATTCGAGCAGTACTTC | TRBJ2-7 | TRBV11-2 | . | .
CASSLEGLAVNEQFF | TGTGCCAGCAGCTTAGAGGGACTAGCGGTGAATGAGCAGTTCTTC | TRBJ2-1 | TRBV7-2 | . | TRBD2
CASSTGTTGVTDTQYF | TGTGCCAGCAGTACCGGGACTACCGGGGTCACAGATACGCAGTATTTT | TRBJ2-3 | TRBV2 | . | TRBD2
CASSSYRGLTDTQYF | TGTGCCAGCAGTTCGTACAGGGGACTGACAGATACGCAGTATTTT | TRBJ2-3 | TRBV27 | . | .
CASSLAGTGTDTQYF | TGTGCCAGCAGCTTGGCAGGAACCGGCACAGATACGCAGTATTTT | TRBJ2-3 | TRBV5-4 | . | .
CASAQVGSSTEQYF | TGCGCCAGCGCCCAAGTAGGGTCTTCAACCGAGCAGTACTTC | TRBJ2-7 | TRBV5-1 | . | .
CASSSTTDTYEQYF | TGCGCCAGCAGCTCCACGACAGATACCTACGAGCAGTACTTC | TRBJ2-7 | TRBV5-1 | . | .
CASSSRGGREKLFF | TGCGCCAGCAGCTCGCGAGGGGGCCGTGAAAAACTGTTTTTT | TRBJ1-4 | TRBV5-1 | . | TRBD1
CASSLGTTELTEAFF | TGTGCCAGCAGCTTAGGAACCACCGAACTTACTGAAGCTTTCTTT | TRBJ1-1 | TRBV7-9 | . | .
CASSFLWTEGTDTQYF | TGTGCCAGCAGTTTTTTGTGGACGGAGGGTACAGATACGCAGTATTTT | TRBJ2-3 | TRBV28 | . | .
CASSIQDYQPQHF | TGTGCCAGTAGTATCCAGGACTATCAGCCCCAGCATTTT | TRBJ1-5 | TRBV19 | . | .
CASSPSSYNEQFF | TGTGCCAGCAGCCCGAGCTCCTACAATGAGCAGTTCTTC | TRBJ2-1 | TRBV11-2 | once | .
CASSLPGTGSGNTIYF | TGCGCCAGCAGCTTACCTGGGACAGGCTCTGGAAACACCATATATTTT | TRBJ1-3 | TRBV5-1 | . | TRBD1
CASSDRRVNQPQHF | TGTGCCAGCAGTGACAGGCGGGTTAATCAGCCCCAGCATTTT | TRBJ1-5 | TRBV2 | once | .
CASSTGRSSRGYTF | TGTGCCAGTAGTACAGGACGGTCCTCCCGGGGCTACACCTTC | TRBJ1-2 | TRBV19 | . | .
CAWRSGSYTEQFF | TGTGCCTGGAGAAGCGGGAGTTATACTGAGCAGTTCTTC | TRBJ2-1 | TRBV30 | . | TRBD2
CAISSTDDTEAFF | TGTGCCATCAGTTCGACAGACGACACTGAAGCTTTCTTT | TRBJ1-1 | TRBV10-3 | . | .
CASSPETSVYNEQFF | TGTGCCAGCAGCCCAGAGACTAGCGTTTACAATGAGCAGTTCTTC | TRBJ2-1 | TRBV7-2 | . | TRBD2
CASSPGASVIQYF | TGTGCCAGCAGCCCGGGGGCTAGTGTCATTCAGTACTTC | TRBJ2-4 | TRBV5-6 | . | .